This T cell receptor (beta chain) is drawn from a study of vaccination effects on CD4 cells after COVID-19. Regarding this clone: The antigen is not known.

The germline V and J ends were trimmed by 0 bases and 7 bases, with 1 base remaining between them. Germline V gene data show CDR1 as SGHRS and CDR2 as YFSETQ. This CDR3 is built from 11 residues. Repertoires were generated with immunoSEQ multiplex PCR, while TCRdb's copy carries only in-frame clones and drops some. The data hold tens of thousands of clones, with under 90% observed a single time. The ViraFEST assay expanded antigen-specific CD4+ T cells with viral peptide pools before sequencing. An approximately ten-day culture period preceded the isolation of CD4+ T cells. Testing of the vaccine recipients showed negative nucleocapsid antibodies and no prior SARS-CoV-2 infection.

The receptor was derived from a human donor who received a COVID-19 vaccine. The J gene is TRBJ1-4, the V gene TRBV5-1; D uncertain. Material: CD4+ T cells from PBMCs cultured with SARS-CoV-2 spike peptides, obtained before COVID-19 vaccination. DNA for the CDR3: TGCGCCAGCAGCTTGGGTGAAAAACTGTTTTTT. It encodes CASSLGEKLFF.